Listed below are T cell receptor beta chains from one sample, sequenced in a study of shared clonotypes between healthy human individuals. The data were produced by immunoSEQ multiplex PCR, yet TCRdb's version contains in-frame clones alone and is incomplete. The data hold 1,500,000 or so clones, with approximately 98.5% observed a single time. What was sequenced was naive CD4+ T cells sorted from blood. These TCRs come from a man aged 25 to 40 in good health. CDR3s include the opening cysteine and the closing phenylalanine or tryptophan. A D gene is named only where the DNA matches it firmly.

TGTGCCAGCAGCCCTGGGACAGACACAGATACGCAGTATTTT,CASSPGTDTDTQYF,TRBJ2-3,TRBV7-8,TRBD1
TGTGCCAGCAGCGTAGACCAGGGTCTGTTTCATGAGCAGTTCTTC,CASSVDQGLFHEQFF,TRBJ2-1,TRBV9,.
TGTGCCAGCAGTTCACTCAGGGGGCCCTCCTACGAGCAGTACTTC,CASSSLRGPSYEQYF,TRBJ2-7,TRBV2,TRBD1
TGTGCCAGCAGTTTTCTGATTACGGGGGGGAACAATGAGCAGTTCTTC,CASSFLITGGNNEQFF,TRBJ2-1,TRBV27,TRBD2
TGCGCCAGCAGTGAACTAGCGGCGAATTACAATGAGCAGTTCTTC,CASSELAANYNEQFF,TRBJ2-1,TRBV10-2,TRBD2
TGCAGTGCTCATTTCGGCTACGAGCAGTACTTC,CSAHFGYEQYF,TRBJ2-7,TRBV20-1,.
TGTGCCAGCAGTTACTCGAAGCAGGGTGAGACCCAGTACTTC,CASSYSKQGETQYF,TRBJ2-5,TRBV6-6,.
TGTGCCAGCAGTCCACGAGGGGTTATAGGGTACGAGCAGTACTTC,CASSPRGVIGYEQYF,TRBJ2-7,TRBV6-5,.
TGTGCCAGCAGCTTTCGACAGTCCTACGAGCAGTACTTC,CASSFRQSYEQYF,TRBJ2-7,TRBV7-8,.
TGCGCCAGCAGCCAGGGGGACAGGAGTGGTAGCAATCAGCCCCAGCATTTT,CASSQGDRSGSNQPQHF,TRBJ1-5,TRBV4-1,TRBD1
TGTGCCAGCAGCCCCGTCCCGGGACAGGGGTCCCACAATGAGCAGTTCTTC,CASSPVPGQGSHNEQFF,TRBJ2-1,TRBV28,TRBD1
TGCGCCAGCGCGGGACTCGTGGGGGATACGCAGTATTTT,CASAGLVGDTQYF,TRBJ2-3,TRBV5-1,.